This record covers a single T cell receptor beta chain. Its antigen is still unknown. Trimming shortened V by 2 bases and J by 4 bases, and 12 bases separated the two germline ends. Germline V lookup: CDR1 LGHDT, CDR2 YNNKEL (reference sequence). CDR3 length equals 15 residues. Sequencing used immunoSEQ multiplex PCR; TCRdb keeps in-frame clones, though not all of them. The sample yields 100,000 or so clones, over 75% seen once. This entry is derived from a study of T cell responses to AZD1222 COVID-19 vaccine. Study information: Whether given at about 4 or about 12 weeks, second doses were pooled. Study observations and caveats: Epitopes outside B.1.351 and B.1.1.7 mutated regions reportedly drew nearly half of spike TCRs. The study identified only 6 or 7 AZD1222 recipients as seropositive at baseline.

The sequence was obtained from an adult in good health. The rearrangement links TRBV3-1 (or the pseudogene TRBV3-2) to TRBJ2-1; perhaps D is TRBD1 or TRBD2 (5 bases each). The input for sequencing was peripheral blood, taken on day 0 of AZD1222 vaccination. CDR3 in amino acids: CASSQKRGRYNEQFF. The CDR3 coding sequence is TGTGCCAGCAGCCAAAAACGGGGCAGATACAATGAGCAGTTCTTC.